This TCR beta chain stems from a study of T cells after yellow fever vaccination. Study at large: The SMART-Seq v4 Ultra Low Input method served to prepare the low-cell-number fractions.

From germline, CDR1 is SEHNR and CDR2 FQNEAQ (reference sequence). The CDR3 has 14 residues. V dropped 1 base and J dropped 1 base, with 7 bases sitting between them. In this sample, this clonotype turned up many times. TCRdb recomputed calls from the 5' RACE reads with MiXCR, one row per CDR3 protein. Of 200,000 to 300,000 distinct CDR3 sequences in the sample, approximately 3.6% are singletons; the top ten hold around 20%. The chain uses TRBV7-9 and TRBJ1-1; D call uncertain. The clonotype comes from a man between 18 and 29 years old who received the YFV17D yellow fever vaccine. Material: PBMCs, obtained 15 days after the yellow fever booster vaccination. Here the CDR3 DNA reads TGTGCCAGCAGCTTAGATTCGAAGAACACTGAAGCTTTCTTT. Residues: CASSLDSKNTEAFF.